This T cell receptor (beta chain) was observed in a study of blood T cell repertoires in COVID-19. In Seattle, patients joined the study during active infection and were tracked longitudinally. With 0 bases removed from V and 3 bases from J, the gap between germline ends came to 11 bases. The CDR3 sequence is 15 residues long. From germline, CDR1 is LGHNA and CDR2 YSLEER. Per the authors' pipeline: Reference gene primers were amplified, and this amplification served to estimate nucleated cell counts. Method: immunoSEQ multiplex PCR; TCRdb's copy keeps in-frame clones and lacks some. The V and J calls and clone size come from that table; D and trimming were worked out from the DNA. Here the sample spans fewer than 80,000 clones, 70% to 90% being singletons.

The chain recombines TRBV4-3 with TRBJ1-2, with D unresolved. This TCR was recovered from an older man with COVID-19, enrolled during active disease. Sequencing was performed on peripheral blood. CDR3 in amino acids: CASSQDFGLDYGYTF. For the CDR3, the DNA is TGCGCCAGCAGCCAAGATTTCGGGTTGGACTATGGCTACACCTTC.